The clone carrying this T cell receptor (beta chain) came up once. The data derive from a study of blood T cell repertoires in COVID-19. Assay: immunoSEQ multiplex PCR; the TCRdb copy retains only in-frame clones and omits some. The sample contains some 130,000 clones, roughly 89% of which appear only once. The receptor's source is a man in his fifties or sixties with COVID-19, enrolled during active disease. Sequencing used peripheral blood.

The DNA for the CDR3 is TGTGCCAGCAGTGAAAGGGGCGGGGGCACCTACAATGAGCAGTTCTTC. Amino acid sequence: CASSERGGGTYNEQFF. V gene TRBV6-1 combines with J gene TRBJ2-1; weak D call: TRBD2 (7 bases). Per the germline V gene, CDR1 is MNHNS and CDR2 is SASEGT. The germline V and J ends were trimmed by 2 bases and 2 bases, with 13 bases remaining between them. This CDR3 contains 16 residues.